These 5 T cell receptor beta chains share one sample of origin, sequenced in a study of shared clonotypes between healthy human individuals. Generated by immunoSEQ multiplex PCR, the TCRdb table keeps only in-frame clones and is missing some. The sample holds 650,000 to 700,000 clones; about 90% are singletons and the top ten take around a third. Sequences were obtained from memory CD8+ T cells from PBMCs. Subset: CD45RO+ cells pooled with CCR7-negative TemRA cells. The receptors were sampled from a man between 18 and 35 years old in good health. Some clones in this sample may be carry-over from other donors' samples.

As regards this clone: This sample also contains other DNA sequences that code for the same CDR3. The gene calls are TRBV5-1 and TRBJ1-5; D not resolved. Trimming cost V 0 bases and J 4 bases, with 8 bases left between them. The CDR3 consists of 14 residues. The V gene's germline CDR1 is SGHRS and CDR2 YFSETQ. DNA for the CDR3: TGCGCCAGCAGCTTGGAGGGTGGAAATCAGCCCCAGCATTTT. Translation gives CASSLEGGNQPQHF.

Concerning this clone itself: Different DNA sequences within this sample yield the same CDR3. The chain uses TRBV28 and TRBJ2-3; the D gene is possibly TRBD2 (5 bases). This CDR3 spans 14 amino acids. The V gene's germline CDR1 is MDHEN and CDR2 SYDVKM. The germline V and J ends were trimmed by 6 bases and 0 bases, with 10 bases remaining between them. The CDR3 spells CASSLASSTDTQYF. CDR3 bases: TGTGCCAGCAGCCTAGCCTCAAGCACAGATACGCAGTATTTT.

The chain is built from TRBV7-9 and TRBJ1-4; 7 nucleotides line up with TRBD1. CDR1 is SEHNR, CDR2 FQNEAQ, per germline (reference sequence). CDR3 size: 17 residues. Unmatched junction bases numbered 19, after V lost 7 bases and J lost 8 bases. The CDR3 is CASNTNEGFSRGEKLFF. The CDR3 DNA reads TGTGCCAGCAACACAAATGAGGGGTTCTCCAGGGGGGAAAAACTGTTTTTT.

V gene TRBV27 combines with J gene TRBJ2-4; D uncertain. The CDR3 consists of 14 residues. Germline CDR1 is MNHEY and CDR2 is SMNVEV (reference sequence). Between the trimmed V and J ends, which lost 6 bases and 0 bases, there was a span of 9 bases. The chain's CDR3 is CASSPEIAKNIQYF. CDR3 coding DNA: TGTGCCAGCAGCCCAGAGATAGCCAAAAACATTCAGTACTTC.

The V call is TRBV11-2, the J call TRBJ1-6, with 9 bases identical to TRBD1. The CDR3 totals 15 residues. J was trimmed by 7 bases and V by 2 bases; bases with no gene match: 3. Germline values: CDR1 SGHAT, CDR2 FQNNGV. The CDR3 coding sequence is TGTGCCAGCAGCTTACAGACAGGGGGAAATTCACCCCTCCACTTT. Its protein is CASSLQTGGNSPLHF. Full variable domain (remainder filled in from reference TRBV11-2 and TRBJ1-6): EAGVAQSPRYKIIEKRQSVAFWCNPISGHATLYWYQQILGQGPKLLIQFQNNGVVDDSQLPKDRFSAERLKGVDSTLKIQPAKLEDSAVYLCASSLQTGGNSPLHFGNGTRLTVT.